Each of the 17 T cell receptor beta chains below was sequenced from the same sample in a study of blood T cell repertoires in COVID-19. Here immunoSEQ multiplex PCR was the method, and the copy in TCRdb shows in-frame clones only, minus some. Of about 480,000 clones in the sample, roughly 90% were seen once. What was sequenced was PBMCs or T cells enriched from blood (not recorded which). All receptors come from a woman aged 35 to 49 who had recovered from COVID-19.

V is TRBV11-2 and J is TRBJ1-1; 7 bases fit TRBD1. This CDR3 comprises 15 residues. With V trimmed by 7 bases and J by 0 bases, 8 bases remained unmatched. CDR1 and CDR2 (germline): SGHAT, FQNNGV. For the CDR3, the DNA is TGTGCCAGCACCCTGGAAGGGGGCATGAACACTGAAGCTTTCTTT. As protein: CASTLEGGMNTEAFF.

This chain joins TRBV19 and TRBJ1-3; 7 bases are shared with TRBD1. CDR1 and CDR2 from the germline V gene are LNHDA and SQIVND (reference sequence). CDR3 length equals 13 residues. V gave up 8 bases and J gave up 2 bases; unmatched junction bases: 3. The CDR3 here is CASRQGAGNTIYF. The CDR3 bases are TGTGCCAGTCGACAGGGAGCTGGAAACACCATATATTTT.

This chain links TRBV5-1 with TRBJ2-1, with TRBD2 identical over 12 bases. This CDR3 has 16 residues. The germline CDR1 and CDR2 sequences are SGHRS and YFSETQ. The J segment lost 8 bases and the V segment lost 5 bases, leaving 11 bases of the junction unmatched. The CDR3 DNA follows: TGCGCCAGCAGGGGGGGAAATTGGACTAGCGGGGATGAGCAGTTCTTC. Its translation is CASRGGNWTSGDEQFF. Filled out from reference TRBV5-1 and TRBJ2-1, the complete variable domain reads KAGVTQTPRYLIKTRGQQVTLSCSPISGHRSVSWYQQTPGQGLQFLFEYFSETQRNKGNFPGRFSGRQFSNSRSEMNVSTLELGDSALYLCASRGGNWTSGDEQFFGPGTRLTVL.

This clone was observed a few times. The chain couples TRBV5-4 to TRBJ2-6, with 7 bases fitting TRBD1. Germline loops: CDR1 SGHNT, CDR2 YYREEE (reference sequence). The CDR3 length is 15 residues. The V and J ends lost 5 bases and 0 bases, in that order; junction bases with no gene match: 2. The CDR3 coding sequence is TGTGCCAGCAGGACAGGGCACTCTGGGGCCAACGTCCTGACTTTC. Protein: CASRTGHSGANVLTF.

This clone was counted ten times or more. The gene calls are TRBV18 and TRBJ1-1; D call uncertain. Per the germline V gene, CDR1 is KGHSH and CDR2 is LQKENI. The V end lost 3 bases, the J end lost 0 bases, and 8 bases lay between the germline ends. The CDR3 covers 14 residues. CDR3 sequence: CASSPGHMNTEAFF. The DNA for the CDR3 is TGTGCCAGCTCACCTGGCCATATGAACACTGAAGCTTTCTTT.

The chain is built from TRBV19 and TRBJ1-5; no reliable D call. This CDR3 is built from 13 residues. Germline values: CDR1 LNHDA, CDR2 SQIVND (reference sequence). Trimming took off 6 bases at V and 2 bases at J, with 8 bases between the two ends. Written as DNA, the CDR3 is TGTGCCAGTAGCCTACAGCGCAATCAGCCCCAGCATTTT. Its protein is CASSLQRNQPQHF. Drawing the rest from reference TRBV19 and TRBJ1-5, the complete variable domain is DGGITQSPKYLFRKEGQNVTLSCEQNLNHDAMYWYRQDPGQGLRLIYYSQIVNDFQKGDIAEGYSVSREKKESFPLTVTSAQKNPTAFYLCASSLQRNQPQHFGDGTRLSIL.

The chain uses TRBV20-1 and TRBJ1-2; perhaps TRBD1 as D (5 bases). Germline values: CDR1 DFQATT, CDR2 SNEGSKA (reference sequence). This CDR3 has 13 residues. Trimming removed 3 bases at V and 7 bases at J, with 15 bases between. CDR3: CSASGQGRSGYTF. The DNA for the CDR3 is TGCAGTGCTAGTGGGCAGGGAAGGAGTGGCTACACCTTC.

CDR3 protein: CASARTVNTEAFF. CDR3 DNA: TGTGCCAGCGCGCGGACAGTGAACACTGAAGCTTTCTTT. This chain links TRBV9 with TRBJ1-1, with a tentative D call TRBD1 (6 bases). Germline V gene sequence: CDR1 SGDLS, CDR2 YYNGEE. There are 13 residues in the CDR3. The V end was cut by 7 bases, the J end by 0 bases, with 10 bases between.

The genes are TRBV4-3 and TRBJ1-1; a weak D match, TRBD1 (5 bases). Germline V gene sequence: CDR1 LGHNA, CDR2 YSLEER. The CDR3 has 13 amino acids. Deletions cut 7 bases from V and 1 base from J, with 10 bases between. The DNA of the CDR3 is TGCGCCAGCAATATAGACAGGAACACTGAAGCTTTCTTT. Its protein product is CASNIDRNTEAFF.

V is TRBV6-5 and J is TRBJ2-7; D might be TRBD2 (6 bases). V was trimmed by 4 bases and J by 3 bases, leaving 13 bases between them. Germline loops: CDR1 MNHEY, CDR2 SVGAGI. The CDR3 runs 14 residues. CDR3 in DNA: TGTGCCAGCAGTTCCCCGACTAGTTTCTACGAGCAGTACTTC. Translation: CASSSPTSFYEQYF.

The rearrangement links TRBV4-2 to TRBJ2-1; the match to TRBD2 covers 10 bases. The CDR3 is made up of 18 amino acids. Germline lookup yields CDR1 LGHNA and CDR2 YNFKEQ. V lost 2 bases, J lost 4 bases, and 11 bases stayed unmatched. The CDR3 loop is CASSQQGPGLAPYNEQFF. CDR3 in DNA: TGTGCCAGCAGCCAACAAGGGCCGGGACTAGCGCCTTACAATGAGCAGTTCTTC.

The chain joins TRBV10-3 to TRBJ2-3; 8 bases are a match to TRBD2. The germline V gene encodes CDR1 ENHRY and CDR2 SYGVKD. The CDR3 runs 14 residues. The V segment lost 2 bases and the J segment 4 bases; nucleotides outside the gene matches: 2. CDR3 nucleotides: TGTGCCATCAGTGAGGGACTAGCTCCAGATACGCAGTATTTT. Translation: CAISEGLAPDTQYF.

J is TRBJ2-7 and V is TRBV12-3 or TRBV12-4; a weak D match, TRBD2 (6 bases). V lost 7 bases to trimming and J lost 6 bases, with 16 bases between them. The CDR3 has 13 amino acids. CDR3 region: CASKAGPGGEQYF. Here the CDR3 DNA reads TGTGCCAGCAAAGCCGGGCCCGGGGGCGAGCAGTACTTC.

The chain couples TRBV6-5 to TRBJ2-3; 9 bases align to TRBD2. This CDR3 contains 14 residues. CDR1 and CDR2 from the germline V gene are MNHEY and SVGAGI. The J segment lost 6 bases and the V segment lost 8 bases, leaving 9 bases of the junction unmatched. The CDR3 region has the DNA TGTGCCAGCCGGGTAGCGGGAGTGAAGGATACGCAGTATTTT. Protein sequence: CASRVAGVKDTQYF.

The chain employs TRBV4-3 and TRBJ2-6; a possible D gene is TRBD1 (5 bases). Germline V gene data show CDR1 as LGHNA and CDR2 as YSLEER. Trimming removed 2 bases from V and 2 bases from J, with 10 bases in between. This CDR3 is built from 16 residues. DNA for the CDR3: TGCGCCAGCAGCCAATCCCGACAGACTGGGGCCAACGTCCTGACTTTC. Residues: CASSQSRQTGANVLTF.

The V call is TRBV23-1, the J call TRBJ1-5; unclear D gene. TRBV23-1 is an open reading frame whose function is uncertain. Trimming stripped 4 bases from V and 7 bases from J, with 17 bases between. The CDR3 totals 15 residues. The CDR3 DNA sequence: TGCGCCAGCAGTCGGGTCGGGTTGGGTTTACAGCCCCAGCATTTT. Its translation: CASSRVGLGLQPQHF.

The chain links TRBV2 to TRBJ2-1; D gene uncertain. V was cut by 4 bases and J by 4 bases, with 8 bases left in between. The CDR3 has 13 amino acids. Germline V gives CDR1 SNHLY, CDR2 FYNNEI. CDR3: CASSGLIYNEQFF. CDR3 nucleotides: TGTGCCAGCAGTGGCCTAATTTACAATGAGCAGTTCTTC.